What follows are 17 T cell receptor beta chains derived from one specimen sequenced in a study of blood T cell repertoires in COVID-19. Clones were read by immunoSEQ multiplex PCR, and TCRdb kept only the in-frame ones, dropping some. The profile shows under 300,000 clones, 70% to 85% of them singletons. Sequenced material: peripheral blood. These receptors were taken from a woman older than 75 with acute or convalescent COVID-19.

The sample holds one count of this clone. This chain uses TRBV4-2 with TRBJ2-5; no clear D gene. The CDR3 consists of 14 residues. CDR1 and CDR2 from the germline V gene are LGHNA and YNFKEQ. Trimming took 1 base from V and 1 from J, leaving 7 bases between them. This CDR3 is CASSQGAIQETQYF. CDR3 coding DNA: TGTGCCAGCAGCCAAGGGGCTATCCAAGAGACCCAGTACTTC.

This clone was counted only a few times. V and J are TRBV10-3 and TRBJ1-2, with 8 bases matching TRBD1. With V trimmed by 7 bases and J by 3 bases, 7 bases remained unmatched. CDR1 is ENHRY and CDR2 is SYGVKD in the germline V gene. The CDR3 totals 14 residues. CDR3 in DNA: TGTGCCATCAAAGGGGCAGGGGGCTACTATGGCTACACCTTC. Its protein is CAIKGAGGYYGYTF.

The CDR3 DNA follows: TGTGCCAGCCTGGGACTAGCGGGGGGGGGAGAGACCCAGTACTTC. Translation gives CASLGLAGGGETQYF. The chain couples TRBV6-6 to TRBJ2-5, with TRBD2 identical over 16 bases. CDR1 and CDR2 from the germline V gene are MNHNY and SVGAGI (reference sequence). V shed 8 bases and J 4 bases; nucleotides not matched to a gene: 4. The CDR3 runs 15 residues.

This rearrangement joins TRBV4-2 to TRBJ1-2; 7 bases fit TRBD1. CDR1 is LGHNA and CDR2 is YNFKEQ in the germline V gene. V lost 5 bases and J lost 0; bases outside the gene matches: 9. The CDR3 is 16 amino acids. CDR3 coding DNA: TGTGCCAGCAGCTTAGGCAGGGGGGCCGCTAACTATGGCTACACCTTC. It codes for CASSLGRGAANYGYTF.

J is TRBJ2-3 and V is TRBV29-1; perhaps TRBD2 as D (6 bases). The CDR3 is made up of 14 amino acids. The germline V and J ends were trimmed by 7 bases and 2 bases, with 16 bases remaining between them. Germline CDR1 and CDR2: SQVTM and ANQGSEA. CDR3 sequence reads: CSGTPGLITDTQYF. The CDR3, as DNA: TGCAGCGGGACCCCGGGACTCATCACAGATACGCAGTATTTT.

This sequence joins TRBV2 and TRBJ2-2; 7 bases map to TRBD1. This CDR3 has 15 amino acids. Germline V gives CDR1 SNHLY, CDR2 FYNNEI. Germline trimming cut 7 bases from V and 0 bases from J; bases unmatched to any gene: 5. Here the CDR3 DNA reads TGTGCCAGCACCGCCGGGACAGCGAACACCGGGGAGCTGTTTTTT. It specifies CASTAGTANTGELFF. Using reference TRBV2 and TRBJ2-2 for the parts outside the CDR3, the full variable domain is EPEVTQTPSHQVTQMGQEVILRCVPISNHLYFYWYRQILGQKVEFLVSFYNNEISEKSEIFDDQFSVERPDGSNFTLKIRSTKLEDSAMYFCASTAGTANTGELFFGEGSRLTVL.

The genes are TRBV21-1 and TRBJ1-5; TRBD1 was called by the table and not checked on the DNA. TRBV21-1 is recorded as a pseudogene. This CDR3 spans 13 amino acids. In nucleotides, the CDR3 is TGTGCCAGCAGCAAGGGCAGGGATCAGCCCCAGCATTTT. Residues: CASSKGRDQPQHF.

V usage is TRBV28 and J usage is TRBJ1-1; perhaps TRBD1 as D (5 bases). With 2 bases removed from V and 6 bases from J, the gap between germline ends came to 13 bases. There are 14 residues in the CDR3. Germline CDR1 is MDHEN and CDR2 is SYDVKM. The CDR3 sequence: CASSLISRGAEAFF. The DNA for the CDR3 is TGTGCCAGCAGTTTAATATCGCGGGGGGCTGAAGCTTTCTTT.

The V and J genes are TRBV2 and TRBJ2-5, with D uncertain. Trimming cost V 4 bases and J 4 bases, with 4 bases left between them. The CDR3 is made up of 11 amino acids. In germline, CDR1 is SNHLY, CDR2 FYNNEI. The CDR3 region is CASSAVETQYF. The DNA for the CDR3 is TGTGCCAGCAGTGCGGTAGAGACCCAGTACTTC.

In regard to this clone: The sample contains more than one DNA sequence encoding this CDR3. The CDR3 loop is CASSLTGGSTGELFF. The CDR3 nucleotides are TGCGCCAGCAGCTTGACGGGGGGGTCCACCGGGGAGCTGTTTTTT. The chain links TRBV5-1 to TRBJ2-2; 8 bases align to TRBD2. CDR3 size: 15 residues. The germline CDR1 and CDR2 sequences are SGHRS and YFSETQ. Losses at the gene ends were 1 base for V and 4 bases for J; bases not matched to a gene: 3. Together with reference TRBV5-1 and TRBJ2-2, the CDR3 gives the full variable domain: KAGVTQTPRYLIKTRGQQVTLSCSPISGHRSVSWYQQTPGQGLQFLFEYFSETQRNKGNFPGRFSGRQFSNSRSEMNVSTLELGDSALYLCASSLTGGSTGELFFGEGSRLTVL.

Written as DNA, the CDR3 is TGTGCCAGCAGCCAAAGACAGGGCAGCACCGGGGAGCTGTTTTTT. It codes for CASSQRQGSTGELFF. V is TRBV7-2 and J is TRBJ2-2; 7 bases are shared with TRBD1. CDR1 SGHTA and CDR2 FQGNSA come from the germline V gene. The CDR3 length is 15 residues. V dropped 5 bases and J dropped 4; count of bases not matched to a gene: 7. The entire variable domain, with the rest obtained from reference TRBV7-2 and TRBJ2-2, is as follows: GAGVSQSPSNKVTEKGKDVELRCDPISGHTALYWYRQSLGQGLEFLIYFQGNSAPDKSGLPSDRFSAERTGGSVSTLTIQRTQQEDSAVYLCASSQRQGSTGELFFGEGSRLTVL.

The rearrangement joins TRBV18 to TRBJ2-7, with TRBD1 matching 8 bases. CDR3 length equals 13 residues. J lost 4 bases, V lost 5 bases, and 4 bases had no gene match. Germline V gene data show CDR1 as KGHSH and CDR2 as LQKENI. The CDR3: CASSADRAYEQYF. The CDR3 region has the DNA TGTGCCAGCTCAGCGGACAGGGCATACGAGCAGTACTTC.

This chain links TRBV28 with TRBJ1-1; D might be TRBD1 (5 bases). Per the germline V gene, CDR1 is MDHEN and CDR2 is SYDVKM. Trimming removed 4 bases at V and 1 base at J, with 13 bases between. The CDR3 is 15 amino acids. CDR3 DNA: TGTGCCAGCAGTTACGGGGGGGTCCGGAACACTGAAGCTTTCTTT. Its translation is CASSYGGVRNTEAFF.

This chain connects TRBV4-2 to TRBJ2-7; 7 bases align to TRBD2. The germline V gene has CDR1 LGHNA and CDR2 YNFKEQ. This CDR3 spans 14 amino acids. V lost 3 bases, J lost 6 bases, and 8 bases stayed unmatched. As DNA, the CDR3 is TGTGCCAGCAGCCAGGGGGGGGGATCGGGCGAGCAGTACTTC. This codes for CASSQGGGSGEQYF.

Points on this clone: This specimen includes other DNA sequences encoding the same CDR3. CDR3 DNA: TGTGCCAGCTCACCACTGGCAGGGGAGACCCAGTACTTC. This translates into CASSPLAGETQYF. The chain carries TRBV18 and TRBJ2-5, with D perhaps matching TRBD1 (5 bases). Germline V CDR1 and CDR2: KGHSH, LQKENI. Trimming stripped 1 base from V and 5 bases from J, with 8 bases between. This CDR3 is built from 13 residues.

CDR3 protein: CASSPGLSTGYNEQFF. The CDR3 nucleotides are TGTGCCAGCAGCCCAGGATTGAGCACAGGATACAATGAGCAGTTCTTC. This chain joins TRBV11-2 and TRBJ2-1, with D possibly matching TRBD1 (5 bases). Trimming removed 5 bases from V and 4 bases from J, with 18 bases in between. The CDR3 spans 16 residues. Germline loops: CDR1 SGHAT, CDR2 FQNNGV.

This rearrangement joins TRBV2 to TRBJ2-5; 8 nucleotides match TRBD1. The junction had 5 bases not matched to a gene; V was cut back by 4 bases and J by 4 bases. CDR3 length: 14 residues. The germline CDR1 and CDR2 sequences are SNHLY and FYNNEI. The CDR3 is CASSAGQGGETQYF. The CDR3 DNA reads as TGTGCCAGCAGTGCCGGACAGGGCGGAGAGACCCAGTACTTC.